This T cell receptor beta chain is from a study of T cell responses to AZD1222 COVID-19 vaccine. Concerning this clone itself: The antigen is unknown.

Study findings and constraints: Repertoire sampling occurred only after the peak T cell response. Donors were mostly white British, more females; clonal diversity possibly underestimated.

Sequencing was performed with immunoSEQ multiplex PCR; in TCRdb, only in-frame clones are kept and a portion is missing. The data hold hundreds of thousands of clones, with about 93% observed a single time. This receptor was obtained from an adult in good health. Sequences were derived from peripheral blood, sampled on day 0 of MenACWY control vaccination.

The CDR3 DNA sequence: TGTGCCAGCAGCTTTAGGGGGGGATCACTCAACACTGAAGCTTTCTTT. Translating gives CASSFRGGSLNTEAFF. The chain combines TRBV11-2 with TRBJ1-1, with a possible D match to TRBD1 (6 bases). Deletions cut 3 bases from V and 2 bases from J, with 16 bases between. The germline CDR1 and CDR2 sequences are SGHAT and FQNNGV. The CDR3 is made up of 16 amino acids.